The 27 T cell receptor beta chains below come from one sample, sequenced in a study of human T cells and chemical hapten exposure. The time point is: patch test 3, about 24 weeks after DPC sensitization. The treatment here: therapeutic diphenylcyclopropenone sensitization with weekly scalp DPC. Via MiXCR, TCRdb re-called the RACE reads, giving one row per CDR3 protein. Counted here are about 82,000 distinct CDR3 sequences, 10% to 15% occurring once; the ten biggest clones make up approximately 6%. Sequences were derived from whole blood, sampled in connection with sensitization to the hapten diphenylcyclopropenone (DPC). These receptors originate from a woman between 50 and 59 years old with alopecia areata. Some clones in this sample may be carry-over from other donors' samples.

Many counts were recorded for this clonotype. This rearrangement joins TRBV10-3 to TRBJ2-7; D might be TRBD1 (5 bases). Trimming pared 4 bases from V and 4 bases from J, leaving 8 bases between. CDR3 length: 12 residues. Germline-derived CDR1 and CDR2 are ENHRY and SYGVKD. The CDR3 loop is CAISGQGYEQYF. For the CDR3, the DNA is TGTGCCATCAGTGGTCAGGGATACGAGCAGTACTTC.

This clonotype has only a few counts. The chain recombines TRBV5-4 with TRBJ1-2, with TRBD1 matching 10 bases. Germline V lookup: CDR1 SGHNT, CDR2 YYREEE (reference sequence). The V and J ends lost 2 bases and 2 bases, in that order; junction bases with no gene match: 6. The CDR3 is 16 residues long. The CDR3 spells CASSLLPGQGNYGYTF. In nucleotides, the CDR3 is TGTGCCAGCAGCTTACTCCCGGGACAGGGGAACTATGGCTACACCTTC. Based on the CDR3 plus reference TRBV5-4 and TRBJ1-2, the full variable domain is ETGVTQSPTHLIKTRGQQVTLRCSSQSGHNTVSWYQQALGQGPQFIFQYYREEENGRGNFPPRFSGLQFPNYSSELNVNALELDDSALYLCASSLLPGQGNYGYTFGSGTRLTVV.

This clonotype has only a few counts. The chain employs TRBV28 and TRBJ1-2; 7 bases map to TRBD1. The CDR3 is 14 residues long. The germline V gene encodes CDR1 MDHEN and CDR2 SYDVKM. V was pared by 6 bases and J by 2 bases, with 6 bases of the junction left unmatched. CDR3 amino acids: CASRTGFFNYGYTF. The CDR3 DNA reads TGTGCCAGCAGGACAGGGTTCTTCAACTATGGCTACACCTTC.

The rearrangement links TRBV11-2 to TRBJ2-6; D is unclear. Germline V gene sequence: CDR1 SGHAT, CDR2 FQNNGV. The V and J ends lost 4 bases and 6 bases respectively, with 7 bases between them. The CDR3 has 13 amino acids. In DNA form, the CDR3 reads TGTGCCAGCAGCTCGGTCCTGGCCAACGTCCTGACTTTC. The encoded protein is CASSSVLANVLTF.

At least ten counts were recorded for this clonotype. V usage is TRBV6-5 and J usage is TRBJ1-2, with 8 bases that match TRBD1. Trimming cost V 5 bases and J 5 bases; bases outside gene matches: 13. Germline lookup yields CDR1 MNHEY and CDR2 SVGAGI. The CDR3 length is 16 residues. The CDR3 reads CASSRRLGTGPYGYTF. CDR3 nucleotides: TGTGCCAGCAGTCGCCGTTTAGGGACAGGACCTTATGGCTACACCTTC.

This clonotype was detected many times. CDR3 coding DNA: TGTGCCAGCAGTTTCGGCTATGGCTACACCTTC. As protein: CASSFGYGYTF. This chain uses TRBV28 with TRBJ1-2; D unresolved. The CDR3 contains 11 residues. V was shortened by 3 bases and J by 4 bases, with 3 bases between the two germline ends. The V gene's germline CDR1 is MDHEN and CDR2 SYDVKM.

In this sample, this clonotype turned up many times. The genes are TRBV20-1 and TRBJ2-3; D is uncertain. The CDR3 is 14 amino acids. Germline-derived CDR1 and CDR2 are DFQATT and SNEGSKA (reference sequence). V was pared by 4 bases and J by 0 bases, with 11 bases between. The CDR3 reads CSAKFSQSTDTQYF. CDR3 bases: TGCAGTGCTAAATTTTCCCAAAGCACAGATACGCAGTATTTT.

This clonotype was counted many times. V is TRBV29-1 and J is TRBJ1-2, with D maybe TRBD1 (6 bases). Germline-derived CDR1 and CDR2 are SQVTM and ANQGSEA. Trimming took off 4 bases at V and 7 bases at J, with 13 bases between the two ends. This CDR3 spans 12 amino acids. DNA for the CDR3: TGCAGCGTTGGGGGGGCGACTGCTGGCTACACCTTC. Its translation is CSVGGATAGYTF.

This clonotype has only a few counts. J is TRBJ2-5 and V is TRBV7-9, with D perhaps TRBD2 (6 bases). Trimming cost V 3 bases and J 3 bases, with 17 bases left between them. The CDR3 has 16 residues. CDR1 and CDR2 from the germline V gene are SEHNR and FQNEAQ (reference sequence). CDR3: CASSFRRTTTKETQYF. For the CDR3, the DNA is TGTGCCAGCAGCTTCCGCCGGACTACCACCAAAGAGACCCAGTACTTC.

This clonotype occurred many times. V is TRBV3-1 and J is TRBJ1-1; D call uncertain. Germline values: CDR1 LGHDT, CDR2 YNNKEL (reference sequence). V was clipped by 1 base and J by 2 bases, with 8 bases between them. The CDR3 loop spans 14 amino acids. CDR3 sequence (DNA): TGTGCCAGCAGCCAAGGGGATTCTAACACTGAAGCTTTCTTT. Residues: CASSQGDSNTEAFF.

This clonotype was recorded many times. The V gene is TRBV3-1, the J gene TRBJ1-6; D call uncertain. CDR1 and CDR2 from the germline V gene are LGHDT and YNNKEL (reference sequence). The CDR3 is 12 amino acids. The V and J ends lost 8 bases and 9 bases respectively, with 11 bases between them. The CDR3 loop is CASVREGSPLHF. In DNA, the CDR3 is TGTGCCAGCGTCCGAGAAGGTTCACCCCTCCACTTT.

About this clonotype itself: A much larger clone is a single base away; this may be a read error. V and J are TRBV9 and TRBJ2-2; maybe TRBD2 (5 bases). Germline values: CDR1 SGDLS, CDR2 YYNGEE. This CDR3 has 13 residues. The CDR3 loop is CASSALESGERFF. The DNA for the CDR3 is TGTGCCAGCAGCGCACTAGAATCCGGGGAGCGGTTTTTT.

This clonotype was observed a single time. Given a much more abundant clone one base away, this may be a read error. The conserved final phenylalanine or tryptophan is absent from the CDR3, which likely points to a read error. The chain carries TRBV7-9 and TRBJ2-5, with D perhaps matching TRBD1 (6 bases). Germline V gene sequence: CDR1 SEHNR, CDR2 FQNEAQ (reference sequence). The V end was cut by 1 base, the J end by 7 bases, with 16 bases between. This CDR3 is 15 amino acids long. The CDR3 region is CASSLDREITRTQYY. The CDR3 nucleotides read TGTGCCAGCAGCTTAGACAGGGAAATCACGCGGACCCAGTACTAC.

The chain combines TRBV5-1 with TRBJ1-3, with D perhaps TRBD1 (5 bases). The length of the CDR3 is 14 residues. V gave up 4 bases and J gave up 9 bases, with 17 bases separating them. In germline, CDR1 is SGHRS, CDR2 YFSETQ. CDR3 bases: TGCGCCAGCAGCAAGGGACCCAGTGAGGGCACCATATATTTT. Translating gives CASSKGPSEGTIYF. The full variable domain, with the rest looked up from reference TRBV5-1 and TRBJ1-3, is KAGVTQTPRYLIKTRGQQVTLSCSPISGHRSVSWYQQTPGQGLQFLFEYFSETQRNKGNFPGRFSGRQFSNSRSEMNVSTLELGDSALYLCASSKGPSEGTIYFGEGSWLTVV.

This clonotype was picked up many times. This chain links TRBV12-3 or TRBV12-4 with TRBJ1-1, with no clear D. The CDR3 sequence is 13 residues long. The ends were cut back, 5 bases at V and 0 bases at J, with 7 bases in the middle. The DNA for the CDR3 is TGTGCCAGCAGTCTCCAAATGAACACTGAAGCTTTCTTT. This translates into CASSLQMNTEAFF.

In its sample, this clonotype was seen many times. V usage is TRBV30 and J usage is TRBJ1-3; D ambiguous. CDR3 length: 13 residues. Trimming pared 0 bases from V and 3 bases from J, leaving 6 bases between. Germline V gives CDR1 GTSNPN, CDR2 SVGIG (reference sequence). The CDR3 DNA follows: TGTGCCTGGAGTGTAGTTCTTGGAAACACCATATATTTT. This codes for CAWSVVLGNTIYF.

The rearrangement links TRBV23-1 to TRBJ2-7; 10 positions agree with TRBD1. TRBV23-1 is labeled an ORF, and its function is uncertain. The CDR3 has 16 amino acids. V lost 0 bases, J lost 10 bases, and 12 bases stayed unmatched. This chain's CDR3 is CASSQSGMGQGTFQYF. CDR3 nucleotide sequence: TGCGCCAGCAGTCAATCCGGAATGGGACAGGGGACCTTTCAGTACTTC.

This clonotype occurred many times. The chain has TRBV20-1 and TRBJ1-1; the D gene is possibly TRBD1 (6 bases). CDR1 is DFQATT, CDR2 SNEGSKA, per germline (reference sequence). This CDR3 has 11 amino acids. V lost 7 bases, J lost 3 bases, and 9 bases lay in between. The CDR3 region has the DNA TGCAGTGTGAGGGGGTACACTGAAGCTTTCTTT. It yields the protein CSVRGYTEAFF.

This clonotype was recorded many times. The CDR3 DNA reads as TGTGCCAGCACCTTACAGATTGGGGACCAAGATGGCTACACCTTC. Amino acid sequence: CASTLQIGDQDGYTF. The V call is TRBV2, the J call TRBJ1-2; maybe TRBD1 (5 bases). The V gene lost 7 bases and the J gene lost 6 bases, with 21 bases spanning the gap. Germline CDR1 SNHLY, CDR2 FYNNEI. The CDR3 covers 15 residues.

The V call is TRBV20-1, the J call TRBJ2-3; 9 nucleotides align to TRBD1. Germline V CDR1 and CDR2: DFQATT, SNEGSKA (reference sequence). Trimming at V came to 1 base and at J to 7 bases, leaving 6 bases not matched to a gene. The CDR3 is made up of 14 amino acids. The CDR3 loop reads CSARGGTGTHTQYF. CDR3 nucleotide sequence: TGCAGTGCTAGAGGCGGGACAGGGACCCATACGCAGTATTTT.

The chain has TRBV7-2 and TRBJ2-1, with 15 bases matching TRBD2. Germline CDR1 is SGHTA and CDR2 is FQGNSA. The CDR3 spans 19 residues. J gave up 9 bases and V 7 bases, and 19 bases lay outside the gene matches. In DNA form, the CDR3 reads TGTGCCAGCACCCGAACCGGGACAATTGGACTAGCGGGAGGGGGTGAGCAGTTCTTC. Residues: CASTRTGTIGLAGGGEQFF.

A few counts support this clonotype. J is TRBJ2-1 and V is TRBV29-1, with D tentatively TRBD2 (5 bases). The germline gives CDR1 SQVTM, CDR2 ANQGSEA. V lost 3 bases to trimming and J lost 1 base, with 7 bases between them. The length of the CDR3 is 13 residues. The CDR3 DNA reads TGCAGCGTTGAGGAGGTTTCCTACAATGAGCAGTTCTTC. It specifies CSVEEVSYNEQFF.

This chain joins TRBV6-5 and TRBJ2-5, with unresolved D. This CDR3 comprises 13 residues. V dropped 6 bases and J dropped 5 bases, with 13 bases sitting between them. The V gene's germline CDR1 is MNHEY and CDR2 SVGAGI. The CDR3 is CASSSPASETQYF. CDR3 nucleotide sequence: TGTGCCAGCAGCTCTCCTGCTTCGGAGACCCAGTACTTC.

The V and J genes are TRBV29-1 and TRBJ2-3; D is unclear. There are 12 residues in the CDR3. The V gene lost 4 bases and the J gene lost 4 bases, with 9 bases spanning the gap. In germline, CDR1 is SQVTM, CDR2 ANQGSEA. The CDR3 coding sequence is TGCAGCGTTGGAGTAGGCGCAGATACGCAGTATTTT. The encoded protein is CSVGVGADTQYF.

This clonotype occurred a few times. The chain recombines TRBV5-1 with TRBJ2-2; D may be TRBD1 (5 bases). CDR1 and CDR2 from the germline V gene are SGHRS and YFSETQ. V was trimmed by 5 bases and J by 0 bases, leaving 11 bases between them. This CDR3 is built from 15 residues. The CDR3 is CASSSQGPNTGELFF. The CDR3 bases are TGCGCCAGCAGTTCTCAGGGCCCGAACACCGGGGAGCTGTTTTTT.

CDR3 sequence (DNA): TGTGCCATCAGGGCACAGGGGGGTCAGCCCCAGCATTTT. As protein: CAIRAQGGQPQHF. The J gene is TRBJ1-5, the V gene TRBV10-3, with 8 bases lining up with TRBD1. Germline loops: CDR1 ENHRY, CDR2 SYGVKD. Trimming cost V 6 bases and J 6 bases; bases outside gene matches: 4. The CDR3 spans 13 residues.

V and J are TRBV2 and TRBJ2-2, with 8 positions matching TRBD1. V trimming: 11 bases; J trimming: 6 bases; junction bases outside the gene matches: 5. The CDR3 has 12 residues. Germline loops: CDR1 SNHLY, CDR2 FYNNEI. The CDR3, as DNA: TGTGCCCGACAGGGGATCGCCGGGGAGCTGTTTTTT. Its protein product is CARQGIAGELFF.